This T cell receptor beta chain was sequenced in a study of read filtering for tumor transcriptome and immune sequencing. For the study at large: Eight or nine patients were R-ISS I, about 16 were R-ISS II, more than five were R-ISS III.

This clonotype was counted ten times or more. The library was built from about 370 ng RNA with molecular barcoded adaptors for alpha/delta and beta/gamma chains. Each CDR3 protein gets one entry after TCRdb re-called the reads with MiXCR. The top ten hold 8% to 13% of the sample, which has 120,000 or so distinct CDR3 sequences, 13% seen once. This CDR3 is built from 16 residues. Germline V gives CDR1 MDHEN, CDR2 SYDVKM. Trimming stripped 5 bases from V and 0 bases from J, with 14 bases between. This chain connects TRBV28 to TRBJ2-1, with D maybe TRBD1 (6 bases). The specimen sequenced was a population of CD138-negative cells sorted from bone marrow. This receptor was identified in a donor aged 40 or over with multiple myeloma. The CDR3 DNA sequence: TGTGCCAGCAGTCCCGTAGGACAGAGCTCCTACAATGAGCAGTTCTTC. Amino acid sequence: CASSPVGQSSYNEQFF.